This is a list of T cell receptor beta chains from one sample in a study of beta chain features in type 1 diabetes. The assay was immunoSEQ multiplex PCR, and TCRdb's table has in-frame clones only and misses some. The sample holds a few hundred thousand clones, about 19% seen once. The sequenced sample consisted of naive CD4+ T cells from blood. Receptors were obtained from a woman younger than 35 in good health. Both conserved end residues are part of each CDR3. Each record gives: D gene, J gene, clone size, V gene, CDR3 protein, CDR3 DNA. The D gene is left open where the match is weak. Size values are once, few and many counts, or a class for expanded clones, and some rows have none.

d_call: TRBD2
j_call: TRBJ2-5
clone_size: NA
v_call: TRBV4-2
cdr3_aa: CASSPSGGARETQYF
cdr3_nt: TGTGCCAGCAGTCCTAGCGGGGGGGCCCGTGAGACCCAGTACTTC

d_call: NA
j_call: TRBJ2-5
clone_size: NA
v_call: TRBV9
cdr3_aa: CASSVSVQETQYF
cdr3_nt: TGTGCCAGCAGCGTTAGCGTCCAAGAGACCCAGTACTTC

d_call: TRBD1
j_call: TRBJ1-2
clone_size: few
v_call: TRBV16
cdr3_aa: CASSQGTGATYGYTF
cdr3_nt: TGTGCCAGCAGCCAAGGGACAGGGGCGACCTATGGCTACACCTTC

d_call: NA
j_call: TRBJ1-1
clone_size: NA
v_call: TRBV29-1
cdr3_aa: CSVDGGHGGTEAFF
cdr3_nt: TGCAGCGTTGATGGGGGCCATGGGGGCACTGAAGCTTTCTTT

d_call: NA
j_call: TRBJ1-1
clone_size: NA
v_call: TRBV30
cdr3_aa: CAWSGQDTEAFF
cdr3_nt: TGTGCCTGGAGTGGGCAGGACACTGAAGCTTTCTTT

d_call: TRBD1
j_call: TRBJ1-2
clone_size: once
v_call: TRBV30
cdr3_aa: CAWSRQGDGYTF
cdr3_nt: TGTGCCTGGAGTCGACAGGGGGATGGCTACACCTTC

d_call: TRBD1
j_call: TRBJ2-4
clone_size: NA
v_call: TRBV15
cdr3_aa: CATSSGQGGTSRQYF
cdr3_nt: TGTGCCACCAGCAGTGGACAGGGGGGAACTAGCAGGCAGTACTTC

d_call: NA
j_call: TRBJ2-2
clone_size: NA
v_call: TRBV10-3
cdr3_aa: CAISDGSANTGELFF
cdr3_nt: TGTGCCATCAGTGACGGCAGCGCGAACACCGGGGAGCTGTTTTTT

d_call: NA
j_call: TRBJ1-1
clone_size: few
v_call: TRBV30
cdr3_aa: CAFTPGLKTEAFF
cdr3_nt: TGTGCCTTCACCCCAGGGTTGAAAACTGAAGCTTTCTTT

d_call: NA
j_call: TRBJ2-3
clone_size: NA
v_call: TRBV9
cdr3_aa: CASSVGSSGDTQYF
cdr3_nt: TGTGCCAGCAGCGTAGGTTCATCGGGAGATACGCAGTATTTT

d_call: NA
j_call: TRBJ2-1
clone_size: NA
v_call: TRBV25-1
cdr3_aa: CASSDAYYNEQFF
cdr3_nt: TGTGCCAGCAGTGACGCCTACTACAATGAGCAGTTCTTC

d_call: NA
j_call: TRBJ1-2
clone_size: NA
v_call: TRBV10-3
cdr3_aa: CAISDDYGYTF
cdr3_nt: TGTGCCATCAGTGACGACTATGGCTACACCTTC

d_call: NA
j_call: TRBJ2-1
clone_size: NA
v_call: TRBV5-1
cdr3_aa: CASSFGENNEQFF
cdr3_nt: TGCGCCAGCAGCTTTGGAGAGAACAATGAGCAGTTCTTC

d_call: TRBD1
j_call: TRBJ2-3
clone_size: NA
v_call: TRBV30
cdr3_aa: CAWSGQGADTQYF
cdr3_nt: TGTGCCTGGAGTGGACAGGGCGCAGATACGCAGTATTTT

d_call: NA
j_call: TRBJ2-5
clone_size: few
v_call: TRBV2
cdr3_aa: CASSEEQQETQYF
cdr3_nt: TGTGCCAGCAGTGAGGAACAGCAAGAGACCCAGTACTTC

d_call: TRBD1
j_call: TRBJ2-7
clone_size: NA
v_call: TRBV5-4
cdr3_aa: CASRPYRGTYEQYF
cdr3_nt: TGTGCCAGCAGACCCTACAGGGGAACCTACGAGCAGTACTTC

d_call: TRBD1
j_call: TRBJ1-1
clone_size: few
v_call: TRBV5-1
cdr3_aa: CASGTGAMNTEAFF
cdr3_nt: TGCGCCAGCGGGACAGGGGCCATGAACACTGAAGCTTTCTTT

d_call: NA
j_call: TRBJ1-2
clone_size: NA
v_call: TRBV29-1
cdr3_aa: CSVDRMLTYGYTF
cdr3_nt: TGCAGCGTTGACAGGATGCTTACCTATGGCTACACCTTC

d_call: TRBD1
j_call: TRBJ2-5
clone_size: NA
v_call: TRBV5-1
cdr3_aa: CASSFGTAEETQYF
cdr3_nt: TGCGCCAGCAGCTTCGGGACAGCAGAAGAGACCCAGTACTTC

d_call: NA
j_call: TRBJ2-7
clone_size: NA
v_call: TRBV30
cdr3_aa: CAWKRDYEQYF
cdr3_nt: TGTGCCTGGAAGAGGGACTACGAGCAGTACTTC

d_call: TRBD1
j_call: TRBJ1-4
clone_size: few
v_call: TRBV5-1
cdr3_aa: CASRPGQPLVREKLFF
cdr3_nt: TGCGCCAGCAGACCGGGACAGCCCTTGGTTCGCGAAAAACTGTTTTTT

d_call: NA
j_call: TRBJ2-7
clone_size: few
v_call: TRBV6-6
cdr3_aa: CASSYSGTGSYEQYF
cdr3_nt: TGTGCCAGCAGTTATAGCGGTACAGGCTCCTACGAGCAGTACTTC

d_call: NA
j_call: TRBJ1-5
clone_size: NA
v_call: TRBV6-1
cdr3_aa: CASSGFEGISNQPQHF
cdr3_nt: TGTGCCAGCAGTGGATTCGAGGGTATTAGCAATCAGCCCCAGCATTTT

d_call: NA
j_call: TRBJ1-2
clone_size: few
v_call: TRBV5-4
cdr3_aa: CASSFWTNTYGYTF
cdr3_nt: TGTGCCAGCAGCTTTTGGACAAACACATATGGCTACACCTTC

d_call: NA
j_call: TRBJ2-1
clone_size: few
v_call: TRBV5-4
cdr3_aa: CASSLQGSYNEQFF
cdr3_nt: TGTGCCAGCAGCTTACAGGGTTCCTACAATGAGCAGTTCTTC

d_call: TRBD1
j_call: TRBJ1-5
clone_size: NA
v_call: TRBV29-1
cdr3_aa: CSAPSGTASNQPQHF
cdr3_nt: TGCAGCGCCCCCAGTGGGACAGCCAGCAATCAGCCCCAGCATTTT

d_call: NA
j_call: TRBJ2-1
clone_size: few
v_call: TRBV10-3
cdr3_aa: CAIGGRDYNEQFF
cdr3_nt: TGTGCCATCGGGGGGAGAGACTACAATGAGCAGTTCTTC

d_call: TRBD2
j_call: TRBJ2-5
clone_size: NA
v_call: TRBV15
cdr3_aa: CATSRVAGAAKTQYF
cdr3_nt: TGTGCCACCAGCAGAGTAGCGGGGGCCGCCAAGACCCAGTACTTC

d_call: NA
j_call: TRBJ1-2
clone_size: few
v_call: TRBV4-1
cdr3_aa: CASSFARERRNGYTF
cdr3_nt: TGCGCCAGCAGCTTCGCGCGGGAAAGACGGAATGGCTACACCTTC

d_call: NA
j_call: TRBJ2-3
clone_size: NA
v_call: TRBV5-4
cdr3_aa: CASSSFILTDTQYF
cdr3_nt: TGTGCCAGCAGCTCCTTTATTCTCACAGATACGCAGTATTTT

d_call: TRBD1
j_call: TRBJ1-1
clone_size: few
v_call: TRBV11-2
cdr3_aa: CASSLTGPNEAFF
cdr3_nt: TGTGCCAGCAGCCTGACAGGGCCAAATGAAGCTTTCTTT

d_call: NA
j_call: TRBJ2-2
clone_size: few
v_call: TRBV2
cdr3_aa: CASSEEDGELFF
cdr3_nt: TGTGCCAGCAGTGAGGAGGACGGGGAGCTGTTTTTT

d_call: NA
j_call: TRBJ1-2
clone_size: few
v_call: TRBV4-1
cdr3_aa: CASSQGGPGNGYTF
cdr3_nt: TGCGCCAGCAGCCAAGGAGGGCCCGGCAATGGCTACACCTTC

d_call: TRBD1
j_call: TRBJ2-7
clone_size: few
v_call: TRBV9
cdr3_aa: CASSVYAGGQYEQYF
cdr3_nt: TGTGCCAGCAGCGTATACGCAGGGGGTCAATACGAGCAGTACTTC

d_call: NA
j_call: TRBJ2-4
clone_size: few
v_call: TRBV19
cdr3_aa: CASSSGGDSGIQYF
cdr3_nt: TGTGCCAGTAGTTCGGGGGGGGACAGTGGCATTCAGTACTTC

d_call: NA
j_call: TRBJ2-4
clone_size: few
v_call: TRBV5-1
cdr3_aa: CASSLRGNIQYF
cdr3_nt: TGCGCCAGCAGCCTTAGGGGAAACATTCAGTACTTC

d_call: NA
j_call: TRBJ2-3
clone_size: few
v_call: TRBV6-5
cdr3_aa: CASTLAGTDTQYF
cdr3_nt: TGTGCCAGCACCCTGGCGGGCACAGATACGCAGTATTTT